This entry describes one T cell receptor beta chain. TCRdb keeps only in-frame clones here, not all; method: immunoSEQ multiplex PCR. The data hold 150,000 to 200,000 clones, with approximately 86% observed a single time. This entry is derived from a study of blood T cell repertoires in COVID-19. The sequence was collected from a woman between 40 and 55 years old in a cohort exposed to, infected with or recovered from COVID-19 (not recorded which). The specimen sequenced was PBMCs or T cells enriched from blood (not recorded which).

This chain's CDR3 is CASGPTEPNYGYTF. CDR3 in DNA: TGTGCCAGCGGCCCCACAGAACCTAACTATGGCTACACCTTC. The V gene is TRBV11-2, the J gene TRBJ1-2; D uncertain. The germline V and J ends were trimmed by 8 bases and 0 bases, with 13 bases remaining between them. CDR3 size: 14 residues. Germline V CDR1 and CDR2: SGHAT, FQNNGV. The variable domain in full, completed from reference TRBV11-2 and TRBJ1-2, reads EAGVAQSPRYKIIEKRQSVAFWCNPISGHATLYWYQQILGQGPKLLIQFQNNGVVDDSQLPKDRFSAERLKGVDSTLKIQPAKLEDSAVYLCASGPTEPNYGYTFGSGTRLTVV.